The rows below give T cell receptor beta chains drawn from one sample of a study of blood T cells in healthy people across ages. TCRdb called the 5' RACE reads again in MiXCR, with one record for every CDR3 protein. The sample consists of about 1.8 million distinct CDR3 sequences, about 50% of them appearing once. Sequencing was performed on blood. Every receptor here comes from a woman aged 35 to 49 in good health. Each CDR3 is given with its conserved first and last residue. A D gene is named only where the DNA matches it firmly. Clone size is given for some rows only: seen once, a few or many times, or a class if the clone is expanded.

V gene: TRBV6-2/TRBV6-3; D gene: TRBD2; J gene: TRBJ2-4; CDR3 length: 17; clone size: NA; CDR3 DNA: TGTGCCAGCAGTTACGTGCGGGGGGGCCTCGGCAAAAACATTCAGTACTTC; CDR3 protein: CASSYVRGGLGKNIQYF
V gene: TRBV9; D gene: TRBD2; J gene: TRBJ2-1; CDR3 length: 17; clone size: NA; CDR3 DNA: TGTGCCAGCAGCTTACCCGGGGGGGGCTGGGGTGAGAATGAGCAGTTCTTC; CDR3 protein: CASSLPGGGWGENEQFF
V gene: TRBV7-2; D gene: NA; J gene: TRBJ2-7; CDR3 length: 12; clone size: few; CDR3 DNA: TGTGCCAGCAGCTTAGCGCGCAATGAGCAGTACTTC; CDR3 protein: CASSLARNEQYF
V gene: TRBV10-3; D gene: TRBD2; J gene: TRBJ2-1; CDR3 length: 15; clone size: NA; CDR3 DNA: TGTGCCATCAGTGCACAGCGGGGGGGCTTTGGTGAGCAGTTCTTC; CDR3 protein: CAISAQRGGFGEQFF
V gene: TRBV5-1; D gene: NA; J gene: TRBJ2-1; CDR3 length: 15; clone size: NA; CDR3 DNA: TGCGCCAGCAGCTTGGGTGGGGCTCCAGGAAAGGAGCAGTTCTTC; CDR3 protein: CASSLGGAPGKEQFF
V gene: TRBV10-3; D gene: NA; J gene: TRBJ2-2; CDR3 length: 14; clone size: NA; CDR3 DNA: TGTGCCATCAGTGAAGGTCCCGGGCCCGGGGAGCTGTTTTTT; CDR3 protein: CAISEGPGPGELFF
V gene: TRBV6-2/TRBV6-3; D gene: NA; J gene: TRBJ2-7; CDR3 length: 11; clone size: NA; CDR3 DNA: TGTGCCAGCAGCCGCATGAGCGAGCAGTACTTC; CDR3 protein: CASSRMSEQYF
V gene: TRBV28; D gene: NA; J gene: TRBJ2-5; CDR3 length: 12; clone size: few; CDR3 DNA: TGTGCCAGCAGTTTAGCGGGATTCACCCAGTACTTC; CDR3 protein: CASSLAGFTQYF
V gene: TRBV15; D gene: NA; J gene: TRBJ2-3; CDR3 length: 11; clone size: NA; CDR3 DNA: TGTGCCACCAGCAGAAAAGATACGCAGTATTTT; CDR3 protein: CATSRKDTQYF
V gene: TRBV5-1; D gene: TRBD2; J gene: TRBJ2-1; CDR3 length: 16; clone size: few; CDR3 DNA: TGCGCCAGCAGCCCGGCCGGGGGGGGCTCCTACAATGAGCAGTTCTTC; CDR3 protein: CASSPAGGGSYNEQFF
V gene: TRBV7-2; D gene: NA; J gene: TRBJ2-7; CDR3 length: 13; clone size: few; CDR3 DNA: TGTGCCAGCAGCTTGTTAATATCCAACGAGCAGTACTTC; CDR3 protein: CASSLLISNEQYF
V gene: TRBV20-1; D gene: NA; J gene: TRBJ2-5; CDR3 length: 13; clone size: NA; CDR3 DNA: TGCAGTTCCGAATCAGGGTACCAAGAGACCCAGTACTTC; CDR3 protein: CSSESGYQETQYF
V gene: TRBV5-1; D gene: TRBD2; J gene: TRBJ2-1; CDR3 length: 16; clone size: NA; CDR3 DNA: TGCGCCAGCAGTGCGACTAGCGGGGGGGCTTACGGTGAGCAGTTCTTC; CDR3 protein: CASSATSGGAYGEQFF
V gene: TRBV6-2/TRBV6-3; D gene: TRBD2; J gene: TRBJ2-6; CDR3 length: 17; clone size: NA; CDR3 DNA: TGTGCCAGCAGTTTACACGGGGGGGCCTCTGGGGCCAACGTCCTGACTTTC; CDR3 protein: CASSLHGGASGANVLTF
V gene: TRBV5-1; D gene: NA; J gene: TRBJ2-5; CDR3 length: 14; clone size: NA; CDR3 DNA: TGCGCCAGCAGCTCATCAGGGGGGAAAGAGACCCAGTACTTC; CDR3 protein: CASSSSGGKETQYF
V gene: TRBV11-2; D gene: NA; J gene: TRBJ2-7; CDR3 length: 14; clone size: NA; CDR3 DNA: TGTGCCAGCAGCTTGTCGCCAACGGCGACCGAGCAGTACTTC; CDR3 protein: CASSLSPTATEQYF
V gene: TRBV9; D gene: NA; J gene: TRBJ1-4; CDR3 length: 16; clone size: NA; CDR3 DNA: TGTGCCAGCAGCGTAGGGACAGCTTCAACTAATGAAAAACTGTTTTTT; CDR3 protein: CASSVGTASTNEKLFF
V gene: TRBV18; D gene: TRBD2; J gene: TRBJ2-3; CDR3 length: 16; clone size: NA; CDR3 DNA: TGTGCCAGCTCACCACAGAGCGGGGGTAGCACAGATACGCAGTATTTT; CDR3 protein: CASSPQSGGSTDTQYF
V gene: TRBV29-1; D gene: TRBD1; J gene: TRBJ2-4; CDR3 length: 14; clone size: many; CDR3 DNA: TGCAGCGTTGTTGGGACAGGGGTCAAAAACATTCAGTACTTC; CDR3 protein: CSVVGTGVKNIQYF
V gene: TRBV7-2; D gene: NA; J gene: TRBJ2-3; CDR3 length: 17; clone size: few; CDR3 DNA: TGTGCCAGCAGCTTAAAATCAATCGCGGGCTCACGGGATACGCAGTATTTT; CDR3 protein: CASSLKSIAGSRDTQYF
V gene: TRBV6-2/TRBV6-3; D gene: NA; J gene: TRBJ2-3; CDR3 length: 15; clone size: NA; CDR3 DNA: TGTGCCAGCAGTTACTCGCTGTCATCCGGAGATACGCAGTATTTT; CDR3 protein: CASSYSLSSGDTQYF
V gene: TRBV11-2; D gene: TRBD1; J gene: TRBJ1-1; CDR3 length: 16; clone size: NA; CDR3 DNA: TGTGCCAGCAGCTTAATTTCCGGACAGGGAAGATTGGAAGCTTTCTTT; CDR3 protein: CASSLISGQGRLEAFF
V gene: TRBV12-3/TRBV12-4; D gene: NA; J gene: TRBJ2-7; CDR3 length: 12; clone size: few; CDR3 DNA: TGTGCCAGCAGCCGCCTAGGGGCAGCCCAGTACTTC; CDR3 protein: CASSRLGAAQYF
V gene: TRBV7-6; D gene: NA; J gene: TRBJ2-1; CDR3 length: 14; clone size: NA; CDR3 DNA: TGTGCCAGCAGCTTAGTCGGGACGCAAAGTGAGCAGTTCTTC; CDR3 protein: CASSLVGTQSEQFF
V gene: TRBV12-3/TRBV12-4; D gene: TRBD1; J gene: TRBJ1-4; CDR3 length: 16; clone size: few; CDR3 DNA: TGTGCCACTAGGCCAAGGTCGGGACAGGGGAATGAAAAACTGTTTTTT; CDR3 protein: CATRPRSGQGNEKLFF
V gene: TRBV3-1; D gene: NA; J gene: TRBJ1-2; CDR3 length: 15; clone size: NA; CDR3 DNA: TGTGCCAGCAGCCATTTTGGTCGGAGGGACTATGGCTACACCTTC; CDR3 protein: CASSHFGRRDYGYTF
V gene: TRBV28; D gene: NA; J gene: TRBJ1-2; CDR3 length: 12; clone size: NA; CDR3 DNA: TGTGCCAGCAAAGGGAGATTCTATGGCTACACCTTC; CDR3 protein: CASKGRFYGYTF
V gene: TRBV6-5; D gene: NA; J gene: TRBJ2-1; CDR3 length: 12; clone size: NA; CDR3 DNA: TGTACCAGCAGTTTTGTATGGGGTGAGCAGTTCTTC; CDR3 protein: CTSSFVWGEQFF